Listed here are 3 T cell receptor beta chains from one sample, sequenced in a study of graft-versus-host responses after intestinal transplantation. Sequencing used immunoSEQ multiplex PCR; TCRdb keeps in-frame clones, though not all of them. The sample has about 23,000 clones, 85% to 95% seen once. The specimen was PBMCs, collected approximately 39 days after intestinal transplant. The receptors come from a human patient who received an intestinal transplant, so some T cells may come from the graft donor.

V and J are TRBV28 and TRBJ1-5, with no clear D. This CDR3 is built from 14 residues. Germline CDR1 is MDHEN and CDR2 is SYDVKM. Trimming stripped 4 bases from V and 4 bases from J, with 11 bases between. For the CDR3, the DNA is TGTGCCAGCAGTTCGTGGGCATCAAATCAGCCCCAGCATTTT. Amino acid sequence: CASSSWASNQPQHF.

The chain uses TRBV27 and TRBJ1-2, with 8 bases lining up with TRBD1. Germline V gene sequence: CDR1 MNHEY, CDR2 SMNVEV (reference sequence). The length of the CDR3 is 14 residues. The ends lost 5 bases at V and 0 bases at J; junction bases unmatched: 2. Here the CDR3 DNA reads TGTGCCAGCAGTGGACAGGGAACTAACTATGGCTACACCTTC. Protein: CASSGQGTNYGYTF.

CDR3 in DNA: TGTGCCAGCAGCGCCCCCGGAAGCTCCTACAATGAGCAGTTCTTC. Amino acids: CASSAPGSSYNEQFF. The chain has TRBV9 and TRBJ2-1; D is undetermined. Deletions cut 3 bases from V and 0 bases from J, with 10 bases between. Germline V CDR1 and CDR2: SGDLS, YYNGEE. The CDR3 runs to 15 residues.